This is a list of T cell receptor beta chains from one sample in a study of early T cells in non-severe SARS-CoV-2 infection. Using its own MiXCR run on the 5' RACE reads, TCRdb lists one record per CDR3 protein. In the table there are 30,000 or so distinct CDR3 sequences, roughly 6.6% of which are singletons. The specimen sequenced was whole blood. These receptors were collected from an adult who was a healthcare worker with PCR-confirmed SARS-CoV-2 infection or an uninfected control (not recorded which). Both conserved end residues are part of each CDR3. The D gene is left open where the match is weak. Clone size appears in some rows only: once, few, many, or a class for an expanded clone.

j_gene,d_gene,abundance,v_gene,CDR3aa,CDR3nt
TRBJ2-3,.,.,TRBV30,CAWSVTDTQYF,TGTGCCTGGAGTGTAACAGATACGCAGTATTTT
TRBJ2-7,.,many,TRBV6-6,CASSLELYEQYF,TGTGCCAGCAGTCTAGAGCTGTACGAGCAGTACTTC
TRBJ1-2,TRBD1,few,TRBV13,CASSLGQGDGYTF,TGTGCCAGCAGCCTAGGACAGGGTGATGGCTACACCTTC
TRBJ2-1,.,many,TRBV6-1,CASSELGQGKQFF,TGTGCCAGCAGTGAACTGGGCCAGGGCAAACAGTTCTTC
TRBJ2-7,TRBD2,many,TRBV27,CASSRQRASGRGISYEQYF,TGTGCCAGCAGCAGACAGAGGGCTAGCGGGAGGGGAATCTCCTACGAGCAGTACTTC
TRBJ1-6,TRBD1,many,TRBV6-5,CASTLRTGVFASPLHF,TGTGCCAGCACCCTCCGGACAGGGGTTTTCGCTTCACCCCTCCACTTT
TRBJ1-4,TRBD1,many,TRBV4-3,CASSQEILTGKKEYYEKLFF,TGCGCCAGCAGCCAGGAGATTCTGACAGGGAAGAAGGAGTATTATGAAAAACTGTTTTTT
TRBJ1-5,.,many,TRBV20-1,CSARKTDDQPQHF,TGCAGTGCTAGAAAAACAGATGATCAGCCCCAGCATTTT
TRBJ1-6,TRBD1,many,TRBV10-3,CAISESGPGGYNSPLHF,TGTGCCATCAGTGAGTCGGGCCCAGGGGGCTATAATTCACCCCTCCACTTT
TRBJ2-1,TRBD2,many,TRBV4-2,CASSQGTSGNPLSYNEQFF,TGTGCCAGCAGCCAGGGGACTAGCGGGAACCCACTCTCCTACAATGAGCAGTTCTTC
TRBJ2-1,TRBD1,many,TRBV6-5,CASSYRDRGSDEQFF,TGTGCCAGCAGTTACCGGGACAGGGGGTCGGATGAGCAGTTCTTC
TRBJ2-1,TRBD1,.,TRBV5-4,CASSLTGAKDEQFF,TGTGCCAGCAGCTTGACAGGGGCGAAAGATGAGCAGTTCTTC
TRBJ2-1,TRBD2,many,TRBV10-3,CAISPWRAGESSYNEQFF,TGTGCCATCAGCCCCTGGCGCGCGGGAGAAAGCTCCTACAATGAGCAGTTCTTC
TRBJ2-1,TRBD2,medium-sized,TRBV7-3,CASSPRTSGPNEQFF,TGTGCCAGCAGCCCGAGGACTAGCGGGCCCAATGAGCAGTTCTTC
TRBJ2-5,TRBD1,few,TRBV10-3,CAISDGGTGQETQYF,TGTGCCATCAGTGACGGGGGGACAGGGCAAGAGACCCAGTACTTC
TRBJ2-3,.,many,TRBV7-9,CASTPSSTDTQYF,TGTGCCAGCACCCCCTCTAGCACAGATACGCAGTATTTT
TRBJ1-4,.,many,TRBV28,CASSLAGDEKLFF,TGTGCCAGCAGTTTAGCAGGGGATGAAAAACTGTTTTTT
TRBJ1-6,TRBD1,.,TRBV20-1,CSAGGSGTGRSPLHF,TGCAGTGCTGGTGGGTCCGGGACAGGGCGTTCACCCCTCCACTTT
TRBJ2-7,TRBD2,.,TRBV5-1,CASSPWTSGMVGNEQYF,TGCGCCAGCAGCCCCTGGACTAGCGGGATGGTAGGGAACGAGCAGTACTTC
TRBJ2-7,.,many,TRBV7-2,CASSLPNEGEQYF,TGTGCCAGCAGCTTACCCAACGAGGGCGAGCAGTACTTC
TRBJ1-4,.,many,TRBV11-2,CASSFQRTSEKLFF,TGTGCCAGCAGCTTCCAGAGAACCTCTGAAAAACTGTTTTTT
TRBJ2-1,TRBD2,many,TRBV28,CASSGGRRYNEQFF,TGTGCCAGCAGCGGCGGGAGGAGATACAATGAGCAGTTCTTC
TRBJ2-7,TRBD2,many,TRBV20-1,CSARGEAGYEQYF,TGCAGTGCCCGGGGGGAGGCGGGCTACGAGCAGTACTTC
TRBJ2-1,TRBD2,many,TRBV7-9,CASSSTAGADNEQFF,TGTGCCAGCAGCTCTACAGCGGGAGCCGATAATGAGCAGTTCTTC
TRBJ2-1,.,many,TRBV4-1,CASRQGRGGTYNEQFF,TGCGCCAGCAGGCAAGGCAGGGGAGGGACCTACAATGAGCAGTTCTTC
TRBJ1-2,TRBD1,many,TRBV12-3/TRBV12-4,CASSSVVAGGYGYTF,TGTGCCAGCAGTTCAGTCGTAGCAGGGGGCTATGGCTACACCTTC
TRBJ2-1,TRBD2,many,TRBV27,CASSLSGTAYNEQFF,TGTGCCAGCAGTCTTAGCGGGACCGCCTACAATGAGCAGTTCTTC
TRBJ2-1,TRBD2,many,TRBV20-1,CSAQTSGTYNEQFF,TGCAGTGCGCAGACTAGCGGGACCTACAATGAGCAGTTCTTC
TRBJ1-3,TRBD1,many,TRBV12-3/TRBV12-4,CAILGGFTGNTIYF,TGTGCCATCCTAGGGGGCTTTACTGGAAACACCATATATTTT
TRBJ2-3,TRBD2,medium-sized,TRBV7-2,CASGRTSGTDTQYF,TGTGCCAGCGGACGGACTAGCGGAACAGATACGCAGTATTTT